This TCR beta chain was sequenced for a study of cytomegalovirus exposure and HLA in healthy donors. Vbeta (60) and Jbeta (13) primers were used in the PCR. Profiling relied on immunoSEQ multiplex PCR, and the TCRdb table lists in-frame clones only, not all of them. The data contain about 140,000 clones, 80% of them singletons. For this clone: The antigen is not known.

General study results and limits: 87-base-pair reads could not separate some V segments, including TRBV6-2 and TRBV6-3.

V lost 5 bases, J lost 5 bases, and 5 bases lay in between. The CDR3 contains 11 residues. From germline, CDR1 is SGHRS and CDR2 YFSETQ. The sequenced sample was PBMCs. This chain uses TRBV5-1 with TRBJ2-4; D uncertain. The source of this sequence is a female donor in good health and CMV-seronegative. CDR3 nucleotide sequence: TGCGCCAGCAGTGGAGAAAACATTCAGTACTTC. This codes for CASSGENIQYF.